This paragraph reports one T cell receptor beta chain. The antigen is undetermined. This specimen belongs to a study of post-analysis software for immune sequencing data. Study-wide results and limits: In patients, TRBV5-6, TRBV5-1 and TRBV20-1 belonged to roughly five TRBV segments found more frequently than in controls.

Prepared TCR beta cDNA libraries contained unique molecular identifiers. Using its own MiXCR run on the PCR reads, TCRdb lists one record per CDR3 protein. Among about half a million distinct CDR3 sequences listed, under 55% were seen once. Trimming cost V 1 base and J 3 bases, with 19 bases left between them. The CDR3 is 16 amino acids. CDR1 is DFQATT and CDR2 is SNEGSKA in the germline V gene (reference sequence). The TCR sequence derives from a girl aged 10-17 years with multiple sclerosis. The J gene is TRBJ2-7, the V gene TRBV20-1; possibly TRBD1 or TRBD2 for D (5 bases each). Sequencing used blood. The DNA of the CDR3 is TGCAGTGCTAGAGGAGTCGACCGGGACGGATTCTACGAGCAGTACTTC. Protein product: CSARGVDRDGFYEQYF.